A selection of T cell receptor beta chains follows, all from one sample in a study of blood T cell repertoires in COVID-19. The repertoire was sequenced with immunoSEQ multiplex PCR; TCRdb's copy has only in-frame clones and lacks some. Of roughly 20,000 clones in the sample, roughly 91% are singletons; the top ten hold about 19%. What was sequenced was peripheral blood. These receptors were obtained from a man between 65 and 79 years old with active COVID-19. CDR3s include the opening cysteine and the closing phenylalanine or tryptophan. Fields, in order: clone size, J gene, D gene, V gene, CDR3 protein, CDR3 DNA. The D gene is left open where the match is weak. Clone size is not always given. Where it is, it says once, few, many or a class for expanded clones.

clone_size: -; j_call: TRBJ2-7; d_call: TRBD1; v_call: TRBV10-3; cdr3_aa: CAISGNRGPTYEQYF; cdr3_nt: TGTGCCATCAGTGGGAACAGGGGCCCCACCTACGAGCAGTACTTC
clone_size: -; j_call: TRBJ2-5; d_call: TRBD2; v_call: TRBV5-1; cdr3_aa: CASSSTLGSGETQYF; cdr3_nt: TGCGCCAGCAGCTCCACCTTGGGTAGCGGGGAGACCCAGTACTTC
clone_size: -; j_call: TRBJ2-7; d_call: TRBD1; v_call: TRBV6-2/TRBV6-3; cdr3_aa: CASSDPGQGGTYEQYF; cdr3_nt: TGTGCCAGCAGTGACCCAGGACAGGGGGGGACCTACGAGCAGTACTTC
clone_size: once; j_call: TRBJ2-3; d_call: -; v_call: TRBV7-8; cdr3_aa: CASSSLIAGGFESIDTQYF; cdr3_nt: TGTGCCAGCAGCTCCCTAATTGCCGGCGGATTCGAGTCCATAGATACGCAGTATTTT
clone_size: -; j_call: TRBJ1-5; d_call: -; v_call: TRBV2; cdr3_aa: CASSTGMDQPQHF; cdr3_nt: TGTGCCAGCAGCACAGGGATGGATCAGCCCCAGCATTTT
clone_size: -; j_call: TRBJ2-7; d_call: -; v_call: TRBV18; cdr3_aa: CASSLQYSAGGTYEQYF; cdr3_nt: TGTGCCAGCTCACTCCAATATAGCGCAGGAGGAACCTACGAGCAGTACTTC
clone_size: once; j_call: TRBJ1-1; d_call: TRBD1; v_call: TRBV10-3; cdr3_aa: CAIRPDRGWTEAFF; cdr3_nt: TGTGCCATCAGACCTGACAGGGGGTGGACTGAAGCTTTCTTT
clone_size: -; j_call: TRBJ2-7; d_call: TRBD2; v_call: TRBV5-1; cdr3_aa: CASSLAYLGGGEDEQYF; cdr3_nt: TGCGCCAGCAGCTTGGCATACTTAGGCGGGGGAGAGGACGAGCAGTACTTC
clone_size: -; j_call: TRBJ1-6; d_call: TRBD1; v_call: TRBV5-8; cdr3_aa: CASSFARTGDSPLHF; cdr3_nt: TGTGCCAGCAGCTTCGCCCGGACAGGAGATTCACCCCTCCACTTT
clone_size: -; j_call: TRBJ1-4; d_call: TRBD1; v_call: TRBV7-2; cdr3_aa: CASSFDRGWNEKLFF; cdr3_nt: TGTGCCAGCAGCTTCGACAGGGGCTGGAATGAAAAACTGTTTTTT
clone_size: -; j_call: TRBJ1-1; d_call: TRBD1; v_call: TRBV7-9; cdr3_aa: CASSQGQGGEAFF; cdr3_nt: TGTGCCAGCAGCCAGGGACAGGGGGGTGAAGCTTTCTTT
clone_size: -; j_call: TRBJ1-6; d_call: TRBD1; v_call: TRBV15; cdr3_aa: CATSRGQINSPLHF; cdr3_nt: TGTGCCACCAGCAGGGGACAGATTAATTCACCCCTCCACTTT
clone_size: -; j_call: TRBJ2-5; d_call: TRBD2; v_call: TRBV5-1; cdr3_aa: CASSSGLGAGKETQYF; cdr3_nt: TGCGCCAGCAGCTCGGGACTAGGGGCCGGGAAGGAGACCCAGTACTTC
clone_size: -; j_call: TRBJ1-1; d_call: TRBD1; v_call: TRBV6-5; cdr3_aa: CASSLRGQGNTEAFF; cdr3_nt: TGTGCCAGCAGTCTCAGGGGGCAGGGGAACACTGAAGCTTTCTTT
clone_size: -; j_call: TRBJ2-4; d_call: TRBD2; v_call: TRBV18; cdr3_aa: CASSMLAGHIQYF; cdr3_nt: TGTGCCAGCTCGATGCTAGCGGGGCACATTCAGTACTTC
clone_size: -; j_call: TRBJ2-1; d_call: TRBD2; v_call: TRBV10-1; cdr3_aa: CASSEDGSGRALNEQFF; cdr3_nt: TGCGCCAGCAGTGAAGACGGTAGCGGGAGGGCCTTGAATGAGCAGTTCTTC
clone_size: once; j_call: TRBJ2-7; d_call: TRBD2; v_call: TRBV2; cdr3_aa: CASRPGLENYEQYF; cdr3_nt: TGTGCCAGCAGACCGGGACTAGAGAACTACGAGCAGTACTTC
clone_size: -; j_call: TRBJ1-4; d_call: -; v_call: TRBV12-5; cdr3_aa: CASGLVTGASEKLFF; cdr3_nt: TGTGCTAGTGGTTTGGTTACTGGGGCGAGTGAAAAACTGTTTTTT
clone_size: few; j_call: TRBJ2-5; d_call: TRBD2; v_call: TRBV7-8; cdr3_aa: CASSRSGETQYF; cdr3_nt: TGTGCCAGCAGCCGTAGCGGGGAGACCCAGTACTTC
clone_size: -; j_call: TRBJ2-3; d_call: TRBD2; v_call: TRBV18; cdr3_aa: CASSREGIEDTQYF; cdr3_nt: TGTGCCAGCTCCCGGGAGGGGATAGAGGATACGCAGTATTTT
clone_size: few; j_call: TRBJ2-1; d_call: TRBD1; v_call: TRBV2; cdr3_aa: CASASGQGAGNEQFF; cdr3_nt: TGTGCCAGCGCCTCAGGACAGGGGGCAGGTAATGAGCAGTTCTTC
clone_size: -; j_call: TRBJ2-3; d_call: -; v_call: TRBV2; cdr3_aa: CASLLLAPVTDTQYF; cdr3_nt: TGTGCCAGCTTACTACTGGCGCCTGTCACAGATACGCAGTATTTT
clone_size: -; j_call: TRBJ2-5; d_call: -; v_call: TRBV5-1; cdr3_aa: CASSVANFQETQYF; cdr3_nt: TGCGCCAGCAGCGTAGCGAATTTCCAAGAGACCCAGTACTTC
clone_size: -; j_call: TRBJ2-3; d_call: -; v_call: TRBV9; cdr3_aa: CASSPLGGLSTDTQYF; cdr3_nt: TGTGCCAGCAGCCCTTTAGGTGGGCTAAGCACAGATACGCAGTATTTT
clone_size: -; j_call: TRBJ1-2; d_call: -; v_call: TRBV18; cdr3_aa: CASSREGAASGYTF; cdr3_nt: TGTGCCAGCTCACGGGAAGGGGCCGCGAGTGGCTACACCTTC
clone_size: -; j_call: TRBJ1-2; d_call: -; v_call: TRBV18; cdr3_aa: CATIPKGGPTSGYTF; cdr3_nt: TGTGCCACGATTCCAAAAGGGGGTCCAACCTCTGGCTACACCTTC
clone_size: -; j_call: TRBJ2-1; d_call: TRBD2; v_call: TRBV7-9; cdr3_aa: CASSSAASGILEQFF; cdr3_nt: TGTGCCAGCAGCTCGGCGGCTAGCGGGATCCTCGAGCAGTTCTTC
clone_size: -; j_call: TRBJ2-6; d_call: TRBD1; v_call: TRBV27; cdr3_aa: CASSPQQGSGANVLTF; cdr3_nt: TGTGCCAGCAGCCCCCAACAGGGGTCTGGGGCCAACGTCCTGACTTTC
clone_size: -; j_call: TRBJ1-1; d_call: -; v_call: TRBV12-3/TRBV12-4; cdr3_aa: CASSLGGGGEAFF; cdr3_nt: TGTGCCAGCAGTTTAGGGGGGGGTGGTGAAGCTTTCTTT
clone_size: once; j_call: TRBJ2-7; d_call: TRBD2; v_call: TRBV14; cdr3_aa: CASSHGSGGSYEQYF; cdr3_nt: TGTGCCAGCAGCCATGGTAGCGGGGGATCCTACGAGCAGTACTTC
clone_size: -; j_call: TRBJ2-7; d_call: TRBD1; v_call: TRBV6-2/TRBV6-3; cdr3_aa: CASSYSGRGPGEQYF; cdr3_nt: TGTGCCAGCAGTTACTCTGGCAGGGGGCCAGGCGAGCAGTACTTC
clone_size: -; j_call: TRBJ2-1; d_call: TRBD2; v_call: TRBV19; cdr3_aa: CASRQRGEQFF; cdr3_nt: TGTGCCAGTAGGCAGCGGGGAGAGCAGTTCTTC
clone_size: -; j_call: TRBJ2-1; d_call: -; v_call: TRBV2; cdr3_aa: CASTFAGRALNEQFF; cdr3_nt: TGTGCCAGCACCTTCGCGGGGCGGGCGTTGAATGAGCAGTTCTTC